This TCR beta chain derives from a study of T cell responses to AZD1222 COVID-19 vaccine. Study-wide context: Both about-4-week and about-12-week second-dose recipients were combined.

Findings of the study overall: Nearly half of spike-specific TCRs reportedly go after variant regions that carry no mutations. Donors skewed white British and female; clonal diversity was possibly underestimated. Across spike, vaccine-associated CD4 TCRs were found, dominant at 160-218 and 743-854.

About this clone: No antigen is known for it.

This table comes from immunoSEQ multiplex PCR, and its TCRdb copy is limited to in-frame clones, with some not included. Of some 94,000 clones detected, roughly nine tenths appear once; the ten largest clones hold under 3.5%. Germline CDR1 reads MGHDK; CDR2 reads SYGVNS. The CDR3 runs 16 residues. Deletions cut 3 bases from V and 3 bases from J, with 17 bases between. This chain uses TRBV25-1 with TRBJ1-1; no firm D call. Specimen: peripheral blood, collected on day 0 of AZD1222 vaccination. The TCR was taken from an adult in good health. Here the CDR3 reads CASSDREGGGYTEAFF. For the CDR3, the DNA is TGTGCCAGCAGTGACCGGGAAGGCGGTGGGTACACTGAAGCTTTCTTT. Variable domain in full (rest from reference TRBV25-1 and TRBJ1-1): EADIYQTPRYLVIGTGKKITLECSQTMGHDKMYWYQQDPGMELHLIHYSYGVNSTEKGDLSSESTVSRIRTEHFPLTLESARPSHTSQYLCASSDREGGGYTEAFFGQGTRLTVV.